The 14 T cell receptor beta chains listed next were all sequenced from one sample in a study of shared clonotypes between healthy human individuals. Clones were read by immunoSEQ multiplex PCR, and TCRdb kept only the in-frame ones, dropping some. The sample lists over 1.4 million clones; about 96% were seen once. The source material was naive CD4+ T cells sorted from blood. Noted subset: CD45RA+ positively selected. All receptors derive from a man aged 25-45 years in good health.

The chain joins TRBV7-3 to TRBJ2-7; TRBD2 matches 9 bases. The CDR3 is made up of 13 amino acids. V gave up 4 bases and J gave up 10 bases; unmatched junction bases: 8. Germline V gene sequence: CDR1 SGHTA, CDR2 FQGTGA. The CDR3: CASSSLTSGYQYF. In DNA form, the CDR3 reads TGTGCCAGCAGCTCCCTGACTAGCGGCTATCAGTACTTC.

Concerning this clone itself: In the same sample, other DNA sequences code for this CDR3. The gene calls are TRBV5-1 and TRBJ1-1; the D gene is possibly TRBD1 (6 bases). The CDR3 contains 13 residues. CDR1 is SGHRS, CDR2 YFSETQ, per germline. The V and J ends lost 4 bases and 1 base respectively, with 8 bases between them. For the CDR3, the DNA is TGCGCCAGCAGCGTACAGGGGAACACTGAAGCTTTCTTT. It translates to CASSVQGNTEAFF.

The chain links TRBV2 to TRBJ1-3; maybe TRBD1 (6 bases). The CDR3 contains 17 residues. V was shortened by 4 bases and J by 2 bases, with 18 bases between the two germline ends. Germline-derived CDR1 and CDR2 are SNHLY and FYNNEI. The CDR3 region is CASSVPRGGSAGNTIYF. The CDR3 region has the DNA TGTGCCAGCAGTGTCCCTAGGGGGGGCTCGGCTGGAAACACCATATATTTT. The variable domain in full, with the rest retrieved from reference TRBV2 and TRBJ1-3, is EPEVTQTPSHQVTQMGQEVILRCVPISNHLYFYWYRQILGQKVEFLVSFYNNEISEKSEIFDDQFSVERPDGSNFTLKIRSTKLEDSAMYFCASSVPRGGSAGNTIYFGEGSWLTVV.

The J gene is TRBJ2-6, the V gene TRBV4-3; D may be TRBD2 (5 bases). There are 18 residues in the CDR3. Germline loops: CDR1 LGHNA, CDR2 YSLEER. Trimming removed 3 bases from V and 1 base from J, with 16 bases in between. Written as DNA, the CDR3 is TGCGCCAGCAGCCAGTACCCTGGTAGAGGGTCTGGGGCCAACGTCCTGACTTTC. Encoded protein: CASSQYPGRGSGANVLTF.

In its sample, this clone was seen once. V and J are TRBV7-2 and TRBJ2-7; 8 bases line up with TRBD2. This CDR3 has 15 amino acids. Germline assignment: CDR1 SGHTA and CDR2 FQGNSA. Trimming removed 2 bases from V and 5 bases from J; junction bases left unmatched: 8. The CDR3 is CASSLMAGGGNEQYF. The DNA of the CDR3 is TGTGCCAGCAGCTTAATGGCGGGAGGAGGGAACGAGCAGTACTTC.

The chain is built from TRBV18 and TRBJ1-1; TRBD1 might be the D (6 bases). Germline-derived CDR1 and CDR2 are KGHSH and LQKENI. V dropped 6 bases and J dropped 0 bases, with 14 bases sitting between them. This CDR3 contains 15 residues. In nucleotides, the CDR3 is TGTGCCAGCTCCCCCCGAGGGGGGCTGAACACTGAAGCTTTCTTT. Amino acid sequence: CASSPRGGLNTEAFF.

The rearrangement uses TRBV7-3 and TRBJ2-4; D is undetermined. Germline V gives CDR1 SGHTA, CDR2 FQGTGA. The CDR3 covers 13 residues. The V gene lost 3 bases and the J gene lost 8 bases, with 11 bases spanning the gap. CDR3 bases: TGTGCCAGCAGCTTCGGCGTTGGGGACATTCAGTACTTC. Translating gives CASSFGVGDIQYF.

The chain has TRBV6-1 and TRBJ2-7; perhaps TRBD1 as D (6 bases). Germline V gene sequence: CDR1 MNHNS, CDR2 SASEGT. With 6 bases removed from V and 1 base from J, the gap between germline ends came to 13 bases. The CDR3 totals 14 residues. The CDR3 loop is CASSPAGQSYEQYF. CDR3 coding DNA: TGTGCCAGCAGCCCCGCCGGACAGTCCTACGAGCAGTACTTC.

The V and J genes are TRBV4-1 and TRBJ2-1, with D maybe TRBD1 (6 bases). CDR1 and CDR2 (germline): MGHRA, YSYEKL. V shed 1 base and J shed 6 bases, with 19 bases lying between them. This CDR3 has 17 residues. The CDR3 DNA reads TGCGCCAGCAGCCAAGCTTTTCCAGGGGTGGATCGCAATGAGCAGTTCTTC. Its protein is CASSQAFPGVDRNEQFF.

The chain couples TRBV11-3 to TRBJ2-1, with 7 bases fitting TRBD2. The CDR3 is made up of 13 amino acids. The germline V gene has CDR1 SGHNT and CDR2 YENEEA. J lost 2 bases, V lost 5 bases, and 0 bases had no gene match. The CDR3 protein is CASSGGAYNEQFF. The CDR3 nucleotides read TGTGCCAGCAGCGGGGGGGCCTACAATGAGCAGTTCTTC.

The chain is built from TRBV7-9 and TRBJ2-7; D not certain. The CDR3 covers 15 residues. Germline V gene lookup returns CDR1 SEHNR and CDR2 FQNEAQ (reference sequence). Trimming left V 5 bases short and J 2 bases short, with 16 bases between. The CDR3 DNA follows: TGTGCCAGCAGCGGCCCCGAGCTGCCCGCCTACGAGCAGTACTTC. Its protein product is CASSGPELPAYEQYF.

V is TRBV7-9 and J is TRBJ1-3; 9 nucleotides line up with TRBD1. This CDR3 is 17 amino acids long. V lost 5 bases to trimming and J lost 0 bases; unmatched junction nucleotides: 8. CDR1 SEHNR and CDR2 FQNEAQ come from the germline V gene (reference sequence). The CDR3 is CASSPRQGGSSGNTIYF. The CDR3 DNA is TGTGCCAGCAGCCCCCGACAGGGGGGGAGCTCTGGAAACACCATATATTTT.

V is TRBV5-4 and J is TRBJ2-3; 8 positions match TRBD2. Germline CDR1 and CDR2: SGHNT and YYREEE (reference sequence). The CDR3 consists of 14 residues. Trimming cost V 9 bases and J 1 base; bases outside gene matches: 7. The CDR3 DNA sequence: TGTGCCAACGGGGGGGGACCCGGCACAGATACGCAGTATTTT. This gives the protein CANGGGPGTDTQYF.

The table lists this clone with a count of one. The rearrangement links TRBV9 to TRBJ2-1; 8 bases fit TRBD2. The V gene's germline CDR1 is SGDLS and CDR2 YYNGEE. The V gene end was trimmed by 2 bases and the J gene end by 3 bases; junction bases not matched to a gene: 1. This CDR3 has 14 residues. This CDR3 reads CASSVTSDYNEQFF. The CDR3 DNA sequence: TGTGCCAGCAGCGTGACTAGCGACTACAATGAGCAGTTCTTC.